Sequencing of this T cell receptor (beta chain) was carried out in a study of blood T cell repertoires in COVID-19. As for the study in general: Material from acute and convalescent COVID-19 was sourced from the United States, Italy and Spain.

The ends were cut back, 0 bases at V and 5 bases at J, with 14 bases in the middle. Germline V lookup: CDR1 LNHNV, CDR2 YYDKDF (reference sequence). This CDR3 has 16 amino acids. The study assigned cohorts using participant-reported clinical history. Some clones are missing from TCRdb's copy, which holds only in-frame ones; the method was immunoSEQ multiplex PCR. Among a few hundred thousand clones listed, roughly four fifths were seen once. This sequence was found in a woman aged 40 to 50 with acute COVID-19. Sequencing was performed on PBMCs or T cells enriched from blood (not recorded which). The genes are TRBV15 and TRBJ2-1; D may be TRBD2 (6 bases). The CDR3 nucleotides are TGTGCCACCAGCAGAGATTGGCTAGCGAGCAACAATGAGCAGTTCTTC. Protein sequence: CATSRDWLASNNEQFF.